This entry concerns a single T cell receptor beta chain. V lost 3 bases to trimming and J lost 0 bases; unmatched junction nucleotides: 5. This CDR3 comprises 15 residues. In germline, CDR1 is LNHDA, CDR2 SQIVND (reference sequence). As processed by the authors: Reference gene primer amplification gave estimated nucleated cell counts. The assay was immunoSEQ multiplex PCR, and TCRdb's table has in-frame clones only and misses some. D and trimming come from the DNA, and the V and J calls and clone size come from that table. In the table there are 200,000 to 250,000 clones, approximately 83% of which are singletons. The data stem from a study of blood T cell repertoires in COVID-19. At the level of the study: Donors in the United States, Italy and Spain gave samples during acute or convalescent COVID-19. T cells, B-cell-depleted T cells, or PBMCs supplied cDNA or gDNA.

Symptom resolution, clearance, or two negative PCRs marked the recovered donors of Cohort 3. V and J are TRBV19 and TRBJ2-7; the match to TRBD2 covers 7 bases. This clonotype was sampled from a woman aged 60-70 years who had recovered from COVID-19. Sequenced: PBMCs or T cells enriched from blood (not recorded which). The CDR3 DNA reads as TGTGCCAGTAGTATCGGTCGGGGGGTCTCCTACGAGCAGTACTTC. Translated, it gives CASSIGRGVSYEQYF. The full variable domain, completed using reference TRBV19 and TRBJ2-7, is DGGITQSPKYLFRKEGQNVTLSCEQNLNHDAMYWYRQDPGQGLRLIYYSQIVNDFQKGDIAEGYSVSREKKESFPLTVTSAQKNPTAFYLCASSIGRGVSYEQYFGPGTRLTVT.